The 23 T cell receptor beta chains reported below all come from one sample, sequenced in a study of T-cell memory formation after mild COVID-19. TCRdb fed the 5' RACE reads into MiXCR, producing one record per CDR3 protein. The table shows 250,000 to 300,000 distinct CDR3 sequences, with approximately 16% occurring only once. The sample taken for sequencing was PBMCs or a T cell subset sorted from them (not recorded which). These receptors were collected from a man in his late teens or twenties who had mild COVID-19 (a few samples of this study predate the infection). Cell type and time point are not known.

The J gene is TRBJ2-2, the V gene TRBV4-3; 8 bases map to TRBD2. Germline V gives CDR1 LGHNA, CDR2 YSLEER. The ends lost 0 bases at V and 2 bases at J; junction bases unmatched: 5. The CDR3 covers 17 residues. This chain's CDR3 is CASSQERLAGNTGELFF. The CDR3 DNA follows: TGCGCCAGCAGCCAAGAGAGGCTAGCGGGCAACACCGGGGAGCTGTTTTTT.

V gene TRBV10-3 combines with J gene TRBJ2-2; 11 bases agree with TRBD1. V shed 4 bases and J 4 bases; nucleotides not matched to a gene: 2. Germline values: CDR1 ENHRY, CDR2 SYGVKD. The CDR3 totals 15 residues. The CDR3 region is CAISGTGGSTGELFF. The CDR3 DNA sequence: TGTGCCATCAGTGGGACAGGGGGCAGCACCGGGGAGCTGTTTTTT.

This clonotype was detected a few times. The chain joins TRBV7-3 to TRBJ1-1; 7 nucleotides match TRBD1. In germline, CDR1 is SGHTA, CDR2 FQGTGA. J was trimmed by 10 bases and V by 5 bases; bases with no gene match: 10. This CDR3 contains 13 residues. Written as DNA, the CDR3 is TGTGCCAGCAGCGCCACCACAGGGGTTGGAGCTTTCTTT. Protein product: CASSATTGVGAFF. Full variable domain (outside the CDR3, taken from reference TRBV7-3 and TRBJ1-1): GAGVSQTPSNKVTEKGKYVELRCDPISGHTALYWYRQSLGQGPEFLIYFQGTGAADDSGLPNDRFFAVRPEGSVSTLKIQRTERGDSAVYLCASSATTGVGAFFGQGTRLTVV.

The J gene is TRBJ1-4, the V gene TRBV5-1; 7 bases are a match to TRBD1. Germline assignment: CDR1 SGHRS and CDR2 YFSETQ. V trimming: 3 bases; J trimming: 0 bases; junction bases outside the gene matches: 2. The CDR3 sequence is 15 residues long. CDR3 nucleotide sequence: TGCGCCAGCAGCTGGCAGGGGGCAACTAATGAAAAACTGTTTTTT. It is translated as CASSWQGATNEKLFF.

This sequence joins TRBV7-2 and TRBJ2-3; 8 bases align to TRBD2. V shed 5 bases and J 5 bases; nucleotides not matched to a gene: 9. The CDR3 has 15 residues. CDR1 and CDR2 (germline): SGHTA, FQGNSA. Here the CDR3 DNA reads TGTGCCAGCAGCCCGAGGGCGGGGGGCCGAGATACGCAGTATTTT. It codes for CASSPRAGGRDTQYF.

The chain carries TRBV6-6 and TRBJ1-6; D is perhaps TRBD1 (5 bases). CDR3 length equals 13 residues. V gave up 8 bases and J gave up 5 bases, with 10 bases separating them. The germline V gene encodes CDR1 MNHNY and CDR2 SVGAGI (reference sequence). CDR3 loop: CASGAVNNSPLHF. The CDR3 DNA reads as TGTGCCAGCGGGGCAGTCAATAATTCACCCCTCCACTTT.

This clonotype came up a few times. This chain links TRBV9 with TRBJ2-3; no clear D. Germline CDR1 SGDLS, CDR2 YYNGEE. V lost 4 bases, J lost 0 bases, and 12 bases lay in between. CDR3 length: 15 amino acids. The CDR3 spells CASSLSLGSTDTQYF. Here the CDR3 DNA reads TGTGCCAGCAGCCTCTCGCTAGGAAGCACAGATACGCAGTATTTT. The whole variable domain, filled in from reference TRBV9 and TRBJ2-3, reads DSGVTQTPKHLITATGQRVTLRCSPRSGDLSVYWYQQSLDQGLQFLIQYYNGEERAKGNILERFSAQQFPDLHSELNLSSLELGDSALYFCASSLSLGSTDTQYFGPGTRLTVL.

This clonotype has only a few counts. V gene TRBV5-1 combines with J gene TRBJ2-1, with TRBD1 as a possible D gene (6 bases). Looked up from germline, CDR1 is SGHRS and CDR2 is YFSETQ. CDR3 length: 14 amino acids. The ends were cut back, 3 bases at V and 4 bases at J, with 11 bases in the middle. For the CDR3, the DNA is TGCGCCAGCAGCTCCAGGACAGATTACAATGAGCAGTTCTTC. This sequence encodes CASSSRTDYNEQFF.

There are many counts of this clonotype. The V and J genes are TRBV20-1 and TRBJ2-5; D may be TRBD2 (6 bases). Trimming removed 1 base from V and 3 bases from J, with 15 bases in between. The length of the CDR3 is 15 residues. CDR1 is DFQATT and CDR2 is SNEGSKA in the germline V gene (reference sequence). The CDR3 region has the DNA TGCAGTGCTAGAGTTGGGGGGAGCTGGGAAGAGACCCAGTACTTC. It specifies CSARVGGSWEETQYF.

This clonotype was picked up a small number of times. The chain has TRBV5-1 and TRBJ2-2; the D gene could be TRBD1 or TRBD2 (5 bases each). The CDR3 length is 15 residues. V gave up 0 bases and J gave up 4 bases, with 10 bases separating them. Germline assignment: CDR1 SGHRS and CDR2 YFSETQ. The DNA for the CDR3 is TGCGCCAGCAGCTTGGGCTCGGGGACCACCGGGGAGCTGTTTTTT. It encodes CASSLGSGTTGELFF.

The J gene is TRBJ1-6, the V gene TRBV15; D gene ambiguous. The CDR3 extends over 12 amino acids. Trimming shortened V by 3 bases and J by 8 bases, and 5 bases separated the two germline ends. In germline, CDR1 is LNHNV, CDR2 YYDKDF (reference sequence). CDR3 residues: CATSSTDSPLHF. The DNA for the CDR3 is TGTGCCACCAGCAGTACCGATTCACCCCTCCACTTT.

The chain is built from TRBV5-4 and TRBJ2-7; TRBD1 matches 7 bases. CDR1 SGHNT and CDR2 YYREEE come from the germline V gene (reference sequence). CDR3 length: 13 residues. Trimming at V came to 7 bases and at J to 0 bases, leaving 4 bases not matched to a gene. Here the CDR3 reads CASRGDSSYEQYV. CDR3 nucleotides: TGTGCCAGCCGAGGGGACAGCTCCTACGAGCAGTACGTC.

This clonotype turned up a few times. This chain links TRBV7-2 with TRBJ1-6; no clear D. The CDR3 has 17 amino acids. Trimming cost V 5 bases and J 0 bases, with 14 bases left between them. Germline V lookup: CDR1 SGHTA, CDR2 FQGNSA. In DNA, the CDR3 is TGTGCCAGCAGCGTTTATGGCCCTAGCTCCTATAATTCACCCCTCCACTTT. Its translation is CASSVYGPSSYNSPLHF.

The gene calls are TRBV7-9 and TRBJ2-3, with D possibly being TRBD2 (7 bases). Trimming stripped 2 bases from V and 4 bases from J, with 13 bases between. This CDR3 has 15 amino acids. Germline V CDR1 and CDR2: SEHNR, FQNEAQ (reference sequence). The CDR3 bases are TGTGCCAGCAGCTTACGGGGGGCGGGATCAGATACGCAGTATTTT. Translation gives CASSLRGAGSDTQYF.

The CDR3 nucleotides are TGTGCCAGTAGTATAGGGTGGGGGCCCAGGGAGACCCAGTACTTC. Encoded protein: CASSIGWGPRETQYF. The chain combines TRBV19 with TRBJ2-5; D may be TRBD1 (6 bases). V lost 1 base to trimming and J lost 5 bases, with 14 bases between them. Per germline, CDR1 LNHDA and CDR2 SQIVND (reference sequence). The CDR3 covers 15 residues.

The V call is TRBV6-1, the J call TRBJ1-5; no firm D call. This CDR3 is 16 amino acids long. In germline, CDR1 is MNHNS, CDR2 SASEGT. With 3 bases removed from V and 5 bases from J, the gap between germline ends came to 17 bases. The CDR3 spells CASSEFEGLSDQPQHF. Here the CDR3 DNA reads TGTGCCAGCAGTGAGTTCGAGGGTTTGTCGGATCAGCCCCAGCATTTT.

This chain links TRBV20-1 with TRBJ2-1; TRBD2 matches at 9 bases. The CDR3 covers 15 residues. V was pared by 3 bases and J by 10 bases, with 13 bases of the junction left unmatched. The germline gives CDR1 DFQATT, CDR2 SNEGSKA (reference sequence). The CDR3 DNA is TGCAGTGCTAGTAAGGGCGGCGGGGGGGCAGCAGAGCAGTTCTTC. Protein: CSASKGGGGAAEQFF.

This clonotype was seen more than once but under ten times. The chain uses TRBV5-6 and TRBJ2-2, with 9 bases identical to TRBD1. Looked up from germline, CDR1 is SGHDT and CDR2 is YYEEEE. V shed 4 bases and J 4 bases; nucleotides not matched to a gene: 8. This CDR3 is 16 amino acids long. In DNA form, the CDR3 reads TGTGCCAGCAGCCCAAGGACAGGGGTTCTCACCGGGGAGCTGTTTTTT. Translation gives CASSPRTGVLTGELFF.

This clonotype was seen a few times. J is TRBJ1-5 and V is TRBV5-5; the match to TRBD1 covers 8 bases. The germline gives CDR1 SGHKS, CDR2 YYEKEE (reference sequence). This CDR3 spans 16 amino acids. V lost 4 bases, J lost 4 bases, and 10 bases stayed unmatched. The CDR3 coding sequence is TGTGCCAGCAGCCCTAACACAGGGGGTCAGAATCAGCCCCAGCATTTT. Amino acids: CASSPNTGGQNQPQHF.

In this sample, this clonotype turned up a few times. This chain uses TRBV4-2 with TRBJ2-5; 13 bases are a match to TRBD2. CDR1 is LGHNA, CDR2 YNFKEQ, per germline. V lost 4 bases and J lost 2; bases outside the gene matches: 4. The CDR3 loop spans 16 amino acids. CDR3 amino acids: CASSPEGLAGQETQYF. CDR3 bases: TGTGCCAGCAGCCCCGAGGGACTAGCGGGGCAAGAGACCCAGTACTTC.

The DNA of the CDR3 is TGTGCCAGCAGCGTAGCTAAAGAGCGGGGGGAGACAGATACGCAGTATTTT. It codes for CASSVAKERGETDTQYF. The V gene is TRBV9, the J gene TRBJ2-3; TRBD2 aligns across 9 bases. This CDR3 region has 17 residues. V trimming: 0 bases; J trimming: 3 bases; junction bases outside the gene matches: 8. Germline CDR1 is SGDLS and CDR2 is YYNGEE.

This clonotype was picked up many times. The rearrangement uses TRBV7-7 and TRBJ2-1, with no clear D. CDR3 length equals 14 residues. The germline gives CDR1 SSHAT, CDR2 FNYEAQ (reference sequence). Between the trimmed V and J ends, which lost 5 bases and 9 bases, there was a span of 17 bases. CDR3 bases: TGTGCCAGCAGCCCCCGGCCTAGGGCCTTTGAGCAGTTCTTC. Its translation is CASSPRPRAFEQFF. Together with reference TRBV7-7 and TRBJ2-1, the CDR3 gives the full variable domain: GAGVSQSPRYKVTKRGQDVTLRCDPISSHATLYWYQQALGQGPEFLTYFNYEAQPDKSGLPSDRFSAERPEGSISTLTIQRTEQRDSAMYRCASSPRPRAFEQFFGPGTRLTVL.

This chain links TRBV9 with TRBJ1-1, with unresolved D. V lost 0 bases and J lost 0, with 3 bases in between. This CDR3 has 13 amino acids. CDR1 is SGDLS, CDR2 YYNGEE, per germline. CDR3 residues: CASSVAVNTEAFF. CDR3 nucleotide sequence: TGTGCCAGCAGCGTAGCAGTGAACACTGAAGCTTTCTTT.